This is a list of T cell receptor beta chains from one sample in a study of cytomegalovirus exposure and HLA in healthy donors. TCRdb keeps only in-frame clones here, not all; method: immunoSEQ multiplex PCR. The sample has 100,000 to 150,000 clones, less than 80% seen once; the top ten hold 3% to 5%. The sequencing sample was made of PBMCs. These receptors all stem from a man aged 40-49 years in good health and CMV-seropositive. Both conserved end residues are part of each CDR3. The D gene is left open where the match is weak. A row's size may be missing; if present it is once, few, many or a size class.

D	J	size	length	V	DNA	CDR3
-	TRBJ2-7	-	11	TRBV6-5	TGTGCCAGCAGTTCCTACGGGGAGCAGTACTTC	CASSSYGEQYF
-	TRBJ2-1	-	11	TRBV5-1	TGCGCCAGGCACGGGTTCGACGAGCAGTTCTTC	CARHGFDEQFF
-	TRBJ2-3	few	14	TRBV5-1	TGCGCCAGCAGAGAGGAGGCTTCCACAGATACGCAGTATTTT	CASREEASTDTQYF
TRBD1	TRBJ1-3	-	14	TRBV2	TGTGCCAGCAGGGAGGGGGCTAAAGGAAACACCATATATTTT	CASREGAKGNTIYF
TRBD1	TRBJ1-1	-	14	TRBV19	TGTGTCAGTACCCGGGACAGTTCGAACACTGAAGCTTTCTTT	CVSTRDSSNTEAFF
-	TRBJ1-3	once	16	TRBV18	TGTGCCAGCTCACCGGAGGGGCCGAGCTCTGGAAACACCATATATTTT	CASSPEGPSSGNTIYF
-	TRBJ2-7	-	13	TRBV6-1	TGTGCCAGCAGGAGGGACAACTCCTACGAGCAGTACTTC	CASRRDNSYEQYF
TRBD1	TRBJ1-1	-	17	TRBV5-8	TGTGCCAGCAGCCGATTTACAGGGGGCTCGCTGAACACTGAAGCTTTCTTT	CASSRFTGGSLNTEAFF
TRBD2	TRBJ2-2	few	15	TRBV27	TGTGCCAGCACGCTTGCGGGAGGGCCCTCCGGGGAGCTGTTTTTT	CASTLAGGPSGELFF
TRBD2	TRBJ2-1	-	15	TRBV2	TGTGCCAGCAGAGAACTAGCGTCCTCCTACAATGAGCAGTTCTTC	CASRELASSYNEQFF
TRBD1	TRBJ1-4	few	15	TRBV27	TGTGCCAGCAGTTTAAGGGACAGAGCAACTGAAAAACTGTTTTTT	CASSLRDRATEKLFF
-	TRBJ2-7	-	13	TRBV2	TGTGCCAGCAGAAGTGTAGCGACCAGCGAGCAGTACTTC	CASRSVATSEQYF
-	TRBJ2-7	once	15	TRBV28	TGTGCCAGCAGTTTATTAAGGACTCGCTCCTACGAGCAGTACTTC	CASSLLRTRSYEQYF
-	TRBJ2-1	-	17	TRBV4-2	TGTGCCAGCAGCCAGGCGGTCAGCGGTAGCTCCTACAATGAGCAGTTCTTC	CASSQAVSGSSYNEQFF
-	TRBJ2-5	-	14	TRBV6-6	TGTGCCAGCAGCTACAACAGGGCCGAAGAGACCCAGTACTTC	CASSYNRAEETQYF
TRBD2	TRBJ2-1	-	13	TRBV18	TGTGCCACTACTAGCGGGACAAACAATGAGCAGTTCTTC	CATTSGTNNEQFF
TRBD1	TRBJ1-1	few	14	TRBV5-1	TGCGCCAGCAGCTTGGAGACAGGGGGTAATGGAGCTTTCTTT	CASSLETGGNGAFF
TRBD2	TRBJ2-3	-	16	TRBV28	TGTGCCAGCAACAGGGCTAGCGGGGAGTTGGGAGATACGCAGTATTTT	CASNRASGELGDTQYF
-	TRBJ2-7	-	12	TRBV7-2	TGTGCCAGCAGCTTTGACAGCTACGAGCAGTACTTC	CASSFDSYEQYF
-	TRBJ2-3	-	16	TRBV12-5	TGTGCTAGTGGTTTAGTGCAGTGGAGAGGCACAGATACGCAGTATTTT	CASGLVQWRGTDTQYF
-	TRBJ2-1	once	15	TRBV9	TGTGCCAGCAGCGGCGACATGGGCTCCTACAATGAGCAGTTCTTC	CASSGDMGSYNEQFF
-	TRBJ1-5	-	13	TRBV19	TGTGCCAGTAGAGGACTGACTAATCAGCCCCAGCATTTT	CASRGLTNQPQHF
-	TRBJ1-2	few	14	TRBV27	TGTGCCAGCAGTGTGGGACTCCTTAACTATGGCTACACCTTC	CASSVGLLNYGYTF
-	TRBJ1-4	-	12	TRBV19	TGTGCCAGTATGGACGGGGGAGAAAAACTGTTTTTT	CASMDGGEKLFF
-	TRBJ1-3	few	15	TRBV5-4	TGTGCCAGCAGCTTGGGGTCGAGGGACAGAAACACCATATATTTT	CASSLGSRDRNTIYF
TRBD2	TRBJ2-2	once	15	TRBV2	TGTGCCAGCAGTGGGGGACTAGTAGCGTTCGGGGAGCTGTTTTTT	CASSGGLVAFGELFF
TRBD2	TRBJ2-7	-	15	TRBV6-1	TGTGCCAGCAGTGAGGGTACTAGCGGGCTATACGAGCAGTACTTC	CASSEGTSGLYEQYF
-	TRBJ1-1	-	13	TRBV5-4	TGTGCCAGCAGCTTGGGGGCCCTCACTGAAGCTTTCTTT	CASSLGALTEAFF
TRBD1	TRBJ1-1	-	18	TRBV18	TGTGCCAGCTCACCACGGGCGACAGGGGGCGCCCGAAACACTGAAGCTTTCTTT	CASSPRATGGARNTEAFF
TRBD2	TRBJ2-3	-	14	TRBV11-2	TGTGCCAGCAGCTTATACGGGCTAGCGGGGGGGCTGTATTTT	CASSLYGLAGGLYF
-	TRBJ2-1	-	14	TRBV9	TGTGCCAGCAGCGTGGGCAGTCTGGGTAATGAGCAGTTCTTC	CASSVGSLGNEQFF
-	TRBJ2-4	-	12	TRBV28	TGTGCCAGCAGTTCCCAGGGAAACATTCAGTACTTC	CASSSQGNIQYF
-	TRBJ1-1	-	12	TRBV5-5	TGTGCCAGCAGAAAAGTTGGCGGCGAAGCTTTCTTT	CASRKVGGEAFF
TRBD1	TRBJ2-1	-	14	TRBV4-2	TGTGCCAGCAGCCATAAGGACAGGAAAAATGAGCAGTTCTTC	CASSHKDRKNEQFF
TRBD1	TRBJ2-7	-	15	TRBV6-5	TGTGCCAGCAGCCCGGGACAGGGCCCCCCCTACGAGCAGTACTTC	CASSPGQGPPYEQYF
-	TRBJ2-7	-	14	TRBV7-2	TGTGCCAGCAGTCCTAGTCTAACCTCCTACGAGCAGTACTTC	CASSPSLTSYEQYF
TRBD2	TRBJ2-2	-	15	TRBV7-6	TGTGCCAGCAGCTTGGACGTAGCGGGACGGGGGGAGCTGTTTTTT	CASSLDVAGRGELFF
-	TRBJ2-1	once	16	TRBV29-1	TGCAGCGTTGAAGGAGAGAGGAGGCTCCCTTACAATGAGCAGTTCTTC	CSVEGERRLPYNEQFF
-	TRBJ1-1	-	16	TRBV5-1	TGCGCCAGCAGCTTTTCTACGGGTAGGGGCAACACTGAAGCTTTCTTT	CASSFSTGRGNTEAFF
-	TRBJ2-7	-	13	TRBV5-4	TGTGCCAGCAGCTCCGGACTAACCTACGAGCAGTACTTC	CASSSGLTYEQYF
TRBD1	TRBJ1-2	-	14	TRBV5-1	TGCGCCAGCAGTTCAGGACAGGGCGGCTATGGCTACACCTTC	CASSSGQGGYGYTF
TRBD2	TRBJ2-3	once	15	TRBV5-6	TGTGCCAGCAGCGGGACGGGACTAGCGGGTCCAAACCCTTTTTTT	CASSGTGLAGPNPFF
-	TRBJ2-7	few	12	TRBV6-5	TGTGCCAGCAGCACACAGGAGAAACCCCAGTACTTC	CASSTQEKPQYF
-	TRBJ2-2	few	16	TRBV28	TGTGCCAGCAGTTCCCTCAAGACAGCGAACACCGGGGAGCTGTTTTTT	CASSSLKTANTGELFF
TRBD2	TRBJ2-1	-	13	TRBV7-9	TGTGCCAGCAGTAAAAGACTAGCCGATGAGCAGTTCTTC	CASSKRLADEQFF
TRBD1	TRBJ1-1	-	14	TRBV29-1	TGCAGCGTTGCCGGACAGGGGATAAGAACTGAAGCTTTCTTT	CSVAGQGIRTEAFF
-	TRBJ1-1	-	14	TRBV7-2	TGTGCCAGCAGCTTAGGTAGGAGCTCCCGCGAAGCTTTCTTT	CASSLGRSSREAFF
-	TRBJ2-7	-	14	TRBV7-3	TGTGCCAGCAGCTTAACCCGGGACTCCTACGAGCAGTACTTC	CASSLTRDSYEQYF
TRBD1	TRBJ2-7	-	15	TRBV19	TGTGCCAGTAGCCCAACGGGACAGGTGGTCTACGAGCAGTACTTC	CASSPTGQVVYEQYF
-	TRBJ1-1	-	15	TRBV6-6	TGTGCCAGCAGTTACGCCCAGTCGGGTAAAGCTGAAGCTTTCTTT	CASSYAQSGKAEAFF
-	TRBJ2-2	-	14	TRBV6-1	TGTGCCAGCAAGGGGGATTTGAGCACCGGGGAGCTGTTTTTT	CASKGDLSTGELFF
TRBD2	TRBJ2-2	-	15	TRBV6-1	TGTGCCAGCAGTCCAAGCGGGGGGGCGGGCGGGGAGCTGTTTTTT	CASSPSGGAGGELFF
-	TRBJ2-3	-	14	TRBV10-2	TGCGCCAGCAGTGAGGAGGTGACCACAGATACGCAGTATTTT	CASSEEVTTDTQYF
TRBD1	TRBJ2-3	-	16	TRBV5-1	TGCGCCAGCAGCACCCCGGGACAGGGAAGCACAGATACGCAGTATTTT	CASSTPGQGSTDTQYF
TRBD2	TRBJ2-7	few	14	TRBV7-2	TGTGCCAGCAGCCCTCAGGTAGCGGGGTACGAGCAGTACTTC	CASSPQVAGYEQYF
-	TRBJ1-1	-	13	TRBV13	TGTGCCAGCAACGGAGACAGGATCTCTGAAGCTTTCTTT	CASNGDRISEAFF
TRBD2	TRBJ2-3	-	14	TRBV25-1	TGTGCCAGCAAACCAGCGGGGGTGTCGGATACGCAGTATTTT	CASKPAGVSDTQYF
-	TRBJ1-2	few	15	TRBV29-1	TGCAGCGTTGATGGTGGGGCCCGAGCTAACTATGGCTACACCTTC	CSVDGGARANYGYTF
-	TRBJ2-7	-	14	TRBV19	TGTGCCAGTAGTAGGGGGGGCGCGTCCTACGAGCAGTACTTC	CASSRGGASYEQYF